The present T cell receptor beta chain was sequenced within a study of CD8 T cells in ankylosing spondylitis. This clonotype showed up just a few times. TCRdb re-called the 5' RACE reads with MiXCR, one entry per CDR3 protein. Of about 170,000 distinct CDR3 sequences listed, 15% to 20% are singletons. The CDR3 has 11 amino acids. V was clipped by 7 bases and J by 3 bases, with 4 bases between them. Sequenced sample: blood, either unsorted or a sorted T cell fraction (not recorded which). The TCR was taken from a male donor with ankylosing spondylitis or in good health (not recorded which). The rearrangement links TRBV12-3 or TRBV12-4 to TRBJ1-3, with unresolved D. The CDR3 sequence is CASTNGNTIYF. The CDR3, as DNA: TGTGCCAGCACTAATGGAAACACCATATATTTT.